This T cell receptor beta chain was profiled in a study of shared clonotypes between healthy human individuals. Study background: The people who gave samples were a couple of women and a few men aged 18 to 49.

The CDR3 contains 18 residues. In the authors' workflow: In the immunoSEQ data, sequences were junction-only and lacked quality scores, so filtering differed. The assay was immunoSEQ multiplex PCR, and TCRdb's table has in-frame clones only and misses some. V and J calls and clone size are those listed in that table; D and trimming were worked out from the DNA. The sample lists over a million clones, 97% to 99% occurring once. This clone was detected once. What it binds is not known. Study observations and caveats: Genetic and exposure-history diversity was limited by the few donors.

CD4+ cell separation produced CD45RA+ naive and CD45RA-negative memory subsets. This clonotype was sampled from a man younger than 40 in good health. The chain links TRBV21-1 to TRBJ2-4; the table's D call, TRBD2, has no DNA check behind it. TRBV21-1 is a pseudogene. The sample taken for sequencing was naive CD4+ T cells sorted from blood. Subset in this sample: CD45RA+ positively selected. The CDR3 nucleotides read TGTGCCAGCAGCAAAGCTGGTCTAGCGGGTCTAGCCAAAAACATTCAGTACTTC. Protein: CASSKAGLAGLAKNIQYF.